Following are 32 T cell receptor beta chains from one sample sequenced in a study of blood T cell repertoires in COVID-19. Method: immunoSEQ multiplex PCR; TCRdb's copy keeps in-frame clones and lacks some. The sample includes some 14,000 clones, roughly 84% of them seen just once. The sequenced sample was peripheral blood. The receptors originated from a human donor in a cohort sampled during active COVID-19.

This sequence joins TRBV4-1 and TRBJ2-5; TRBD2 matches 7 bases. V trimming: 3 bases; J trimming: 8 bases; junction bases outside the gene matches: 9. Germline V gene data show CDR1 as MGHRA and CDR2 as YSYEKL. This CDR3 has 14 residues. CDR3 protein: CASSQGLNRETQYF. The CDR3 DNA reads as TGCGCCAGCAGCCAGGGACTAAACCGAGAAACCCAGTACTTC.

The chain links TRBV5-4 to TRBJ2-3; 16 bases are shared with TRBD2. The CDR3 is 18 amino acids. Germline lookup yields CDR1 SGHNT and CDR2 YYREEE (reference sequence). The ends lost 4 bases at V and 0 bases at J; junction bases unmatched: 5. The CDR3 DNA follows: TGTGCCAGCAGCCGCGGGACTAGCGGGAGGGCAAGCACAGATACGCAGTATTTT. Amino acids: CASSRGTSGRASTDTQYF.

The chain is built from TRBV12-1 and TRBJ2-1; the table assigns TRBD2, which was not confirmed against the DNA. TRBV12-1 is a pseudogene segment. The CDR3 loop spans 16 amino acids. CDR3 sequence reads: CASSWTLAGGWDEQFF. The CDR3 nucleotides read TGTGCCAGCAGCTGGACGCTAGCGGGGGGGTGGGATGAGCAGTTCTTC.

The chain uses TRBV7-2 and TRBJ1-1, with 10 bases identical to TRBD1. The CDR3 length is 16 residues. Trimming at V came to 5 bases and at J to 2 bases, leaving 8 bases not matched to a gene. CDR1 is SGHTA and CDR2 is FQGNSA in the germline V gene. In nucleotides, the CDR3 is TGTGCCAGCAGCCTCCCGGGACAGGGGCGAAACACTGAAGCTTTCTTT. Amino acid sequence: CASSLPGQGRNTEAFF.

V is TRBV5-6 and J is TRBJ2-3; 15 bases line up with TRBD2. The CDR3 loop spans 18 amino acids. Germline trimming cut 0 bases from V and 2 bases from J; bases unmatched to any gene: 4. Germline V lookup: CDR1 SGHDT, CDR2 YYEEEE. CDR3 amino acids: CASSLAGTSGRLTDTQYF. CDR3 nucleotide sequence: TGTGCCAGCAGCTTGGCCGGGACTAGCGGGAGGCTCACAGATACGCAGTATTTT.

J is TRBJ2-1 and V is TRBV10-3, with D tentatively TRBD1 (5 bases). The CDR3 consists of 15 residues. Germline CDR1 ENHRY, CDR2 SYGVKD. V lost 3 bases to trimming and J lost 6 bases, with 15 bases between them. The CDR3 sequence: CAISEQVSNVNEQFF. The CDR3 DNA sequence: TGTGCCATCAGTGAACAGGTCTCCAACGTCAATGAGCAGTTCTTC.

This clone was observed a few times. This chain joins TRBV28 and TRBJ1-5; 7 nucleotides agree with TRBD1. V lost 3 bases to trimming and J lost 0 bases; unmatched junction nucleotides: 5. Germline CDR1 is MDHEN and CDR2 is SYDVKM. This CDR3 has 16 residues. CDR3 nucleotides: TGTGCCAGCAGTTTCGAACAGGGGATTAGCAATCAGCCCCAGCATTTT. Protein product: CASSFEQGISNQPQHF.

The V gene is TRBV27, the J gene TRBJ2-7; TRBD2 matches at 8 bases. The CDR3 has 13 residues. Germline trimming cut 6 bases from V and 4 bases from J; bases unmatched to any gene: 5. CDR1 and CDR2 (germline): MNHEY, SMNVEV (reference sequence). The CDR3 reads CASSPTSEYEQYF. CDR3 sequence (DNA): TGTGCCAGCAGCCCGACTAGCGAATACGAGCAGTACTTC.

J is TRBJ1-4 and V is TRBV19; tentative D call: TRBD1 (5 bases). This CDR3 is built from 14 residues. Germline V gene lookup returns CDR1 LNHDA and CDR2 SQIVND (reference sequence). The V end was cut by 3 bases, the J end by 3 bases, with 8 bases between. CDR3 protein: CASSMRGSNEKLFF. For the CDR3, the DNA is TGTGCCAGTAGTATGCGGGGGTCTAATGAAAAACTGTTTTTT.

The chain is built from TRBV6-6 and TRBJ2-2; unclear D gene. Trimming removed 5 bases at V and 5 bases at J, with 15 bases between. There are 15 residues in the CDR3. The germline V gene has CDR1 MNHNY and CDR2 SVGAGI (reference sequence). The CDR3 protein is CASSRQDPRTGELFF. The CDR3 coding sequence is TGTGCCAGCAGTCGACAAGATCCCCGGACCGGGGAGCTGTTTTTT.

This clone was detected only once. The CDR3 nucleotides read TGTGCCAGCAGCCGGACTTTGGGCAATTCACCCCTCCACTTT. Translation gives CASSRTLGNSPLHF. The chain is built from TRBV6-5 and TRBJ1-6; no clear D gene. CDR1 and CDR2 from the germline V gene are MNHEY and SVGAGI. The V gene lost 6 bases and the J gene lost 7 bases, with 13 bases spanning the gap. The CDR3 runs to 14 residues.

The V gene is TRBV7-3, the J gene TRBJ2-1; 13 nucleotides match TRBD2. V shed 8 bases and J 9 bases; nucleotides not matched to a gene: 10. Germline assignment: CDR1 SGHTA and CDR2 FQGTGA. The CDR3 consists of 15 residues. In nucleotides, the CDR3 is TGTGCCAGCGGTCCCGGGACTAGCGGGATTCGTGAGCAGTTCTTC. This translates into CASGPGTSGIREQFF.

CDR3 nucleotides: TGTGCCAGCAGACCCGGACAGCGGAGCTACGAGCAGTACTTC. Translation: CASRPGQRSYEQYF. The chain recombines TRBV2 with TRBJ2-7, with D possibly being TRBD1 (6 bases). The CDR3 covers 14 residues. Per the germline V gene, CDR1 is SNHLY and CDR2 is FYNNEI. The germline V and J ends were trimmed by 6 bases and 3 bases, with 15 bases remaining between them.

The rearrangement joins TRBV10-3 to TRBJ1-1; 8 bases line up with TRBD1. The CDR3 has 14 amino acids. CDR1 and CDR2 from the germline V gene are ENHRY and SYGVKD. V lost 5 bases and J lost 1; bases outside the gene matches: 3. In DNA, the CDR3 is TGTGCCATCAGTCGACAGGGGAGGAACACTGAAGCTTTCTTT. Its translation: CAISRQGRNTEAFF.

This clone showed up just once. The J gene is TRBJ2-1, the V gene TRBV7-2, with 7 nucleotides matching TRBD2. Looked up from germline, CDR1 is SGHTA and CDR2 is FQGNSA. J gave up 7 bases and V 2 bases, and 11 bases lay outside the gene matches. The CDR3 is 16 residues long. The CDR3 coding sequence is TGTGCCAGCAGCTTAAGGCCAGCGGGGACTGGTAATGAGCAGTTCTTC. It yields the protein CASSLRPAGTGNEQFF.

This chain joins TRBV4-1 and TRBJ1-3, with TRBD1 identical over 9 bases. CDR1 and CDR2 from the germline V gene are MGHRA and YSYEKL. V lost 2 bases to trimming and J lost 0 bases; unmatched junction nucleotides: 14. The CDR3 totals 20 residues. This chain's CDR3 is CASSQSTGGDLSLSGNTIYF. The CDR3 coding sequence is TGCGCCAGCAGCCAATCGACAGGGGGAGATCTCTCTCTCTCTGGAAACACCATATATTTT.

The chain is built from TRBV5-1 and TRBJ2-5; 9 bases are shared with TRBD1. This CDR3 is built from 16 residues. J was trimmed by 2 bases and V by 0 bases; bases with no gene match: 5. The germline V gene encodes CDR1 SGHRS and CDR2 YFSETQ. CDR3 DNA sequence: TGCGCCAGCAGCTTGGCGGGACAGGGACCGCAAGAGACCCAGTACTTC. Its protein product is CASSLAGQGPQETQYF. The complete variable domain, with remaining parts taken from reference TRBV5-1 and TRBJ2-5, reads KAGVTQTPRYLIKTRGQQVTLSCSPISGHRSVSWYQQTPGQGLQFLFEYFSETQRNKGNFPGRFSGRQFSNSRSEMNVSTLELGDSALYLCASSLAGQGPQETQYFGPGTRLLVL.

This sequence joins TRBV7-8 and TRBJ1-2; D is uncertain. This CDR3 has 15 residues. V was cut by 2 bases and J by 2 bases, with 12 bases left in between. Germline assignment: CDR1 SGHVS and CDR2 FQNEAQ. The DNA of the CDR3 is TGTGCCAGCAGCTTAATCGCTGGAGGGAACTATGGCTACACCTTC. Translated, it gives CASSLIAGGNYGYTF.

This clone appeared a single time. The chain couples TRBV7-9 to TRBJ2-5; 7 bases fit TRBD1. This CDR3 region has 14 residues. Germline values: CDR1 SEHNR, CDR2 FQNEAQ (reference sequence). V dropped 3 bases and J dropped 2; count of bases not matched to a gene: 3. CDR3 amino acids: CASSFLTGQETQYF. CDR3 nucleotide sequence: TGTGCCAGCAGCTTCCTGACAGGGCAAGAGACCCAGTACTTC.

The V gene is TRBV29-1, the J gene TRBJ2-7; D is uncertain. The CDR3 sequence is 12 residues long. V lost 0 bases, J lost 4 bases, and 7 bases lay in between. Germline-derived CDR1 and CDR2 are SQVTM and ANQGSEA. The DNA of the CDR3 is TGCAGCGTTGAAGAAGGCGGTTACGAGCAGTACTTC. It translates to CSVEEGGYEQYF.

This chain uses TRBV7-2 with TRBJ2-7; no clear D gene. Trimming took off 1 base at V and 3 bases at J, with 10 bases between the two ends. CDR1 and CDR2 from the germline V gene are SGHTA and FQGNSA. This CDR3 comprises 14 residues. CDR3 protein: CASSLEDTIYEQYF. Written as DNA, the CDR3 is TGTGCCAGCAGCTTAGAAGACACCATCTACGAGCAGTACTTC.

This chain links TRBV7-6 with TRBJ2-1; 9 nucleotides line up with TRBD2. Germline V gives CDR1 SGHVS, CDR2 FNYEAQ. J was trimmed by 6 bases and V by 6 bases; bases with no gene match: 9. The CDR3 is made up of 15 amino acids. The CDR3 nucleotides read TGTGCCAGCAGTGGAACTAGCGGGCTGGGCAATGAGCAGTTCTTC. The encoded protein is CASSGTSGLGNEQFF.

V and J are TRBV11-2 and TRBJ2-3; TRBD2 matches 9 bases. This CDR3 comprises 14 residues. The germline V gene encodes CDR1 SGHAT and CDR2 FQNNGV. Trimming took 3 bases from V and 2 from J; bases not matched to a gene: 0. For the CDR3, the DNA is TGTGCCAGCAGCTTGGGACTAGCCACAGATACGCAGTATTTT. Its translation: CASSLGLATDTQYF.

The rearrangement links TRBV12-5 to TRBJ2-1; TRBD1 aligns across 10 bases. The CDR3 is made up of 17 amino acids. V lost 2 bases, J lost 9 bases, and 13 bases stayed unmatched. The V gene's germline CDR1 is LGHNT and CDR2 FRNRAP. The CDR3 here is CASGLQRQGAGVGEQFF. The CDR3 DNA sequence: TGTGCTAGTGGTTTGCAAAGACAGGGGGCCGGCGTTGGTGAGCAGTTCTTC. Using reference TRBV12-5 and TRBJ2-1 for the parts outside the CDR3, the full variable domain is DARVTQTPRHKVTEMGQEVTMRCQPILGHNTVFWYRQTMMQGLELLAYFRNRAPLDDSGMPKDRFSAEMPDATLATLKIQPSEPRDSAVYFCASGLQRQGAGVGEQFFGPGTRLTVL.

This clone was seen just once. CDR3 region: CASSQGGLAGVQETQYF. Written as DNA, the CDR3 is TGTGCCAGCAGCCAAGGCGGACTAGCGGGGGTCCAAGAGACCCAGTACTTC. The J gene is TRBJ2-5, the V gene TRBV4-2; 13 bases agree with TRBD2. The V gene end was trimmed by 1 base and the J gene end by 1 base; junction bases not matched to a gene: 3. Germline V CDR1 and CDR2: LGHNA, YNFKEQ. This CDR3 is built from 17 residues.

This sequence joins TRBV6-1 and TRBJ2-3; a possible D gene is TRBD2 (6 bases). From germline, CDR1 is MNHNS and CDR2 SASEGT. Trimming took 2 bases from V and 0 from J, leaving 15 bases between them. The CDR3 loop spans 17 amino acids. The CDR3 sequence is CASSEIGASVSTDTQYF. CDR3 DNA: TGTGCCAGCAGTGAAATCGGGGCTAGCGTTAGCACAGATACGCAGTATTTT.

The J gene is TRBJ1-2, the V gene TRBV5-4; tentatively, D is TRBD1 (6 bases). Germline V gene data show CDR1 as SGHNT and CDR2 as YYREEE (reference sequence). This CDR3 comprises 12 residues. V lost 1 base and J lost 8, with 9 bases in between. CDR3 nucleotide sequence: TGTGCCAGCAGCTTGATACAGGGCGGCTACACCTTC. Its translation: CASSLIQGGYTF.

This chain links TRBV19 with TRBJ2-7; 7 bases are a match to TRBD1. V shed 5 bases and J 4 bases; nucleotides not matched to a gene: 8. There are 14 residues in the CDR3. Germline CDR1 LNHDA, CDR2 SQIVND (reference sequence). The CDR3 DNA reads as TGTGCCAGTAGTTACCACGACAGGGAATACGAGCAGTACTTC. Protein product: CASSYHDREYEQYF.

This chain links TRBV7-2 with TRBJ2-1; 9 bases are a match to TRBD2. The V segment lost 3 bases and the J segment 4 bases; nucleotides outside the gene matches: 16. The CDR3 is 19 residues long. Germline assignment: CDR1 SGHTA and CDR2 FQGNSA. The CDR3 DNA follows: TGTGCCAGCAGCTTTTGGGTCCTAGCGGGATCAAAGAAGTACAATGAGCAGTTCTTC. It translates to CASSFWVLAGSKKYNEQFF.

This chain uses TRBV25-1 with TRBJ2-1; weak D call: TRBD1 (5 bases). Germline V lookup: CDR1 MGHDK, CDR2 SYGVNS. This CDR3 is 15 amino acids long. V was pared by 4 bases and J by 0 bases, with 10 bases between. The CDR3 nucleotides are TGTGCCAGCAGTGCCAGGGTCAGCTCCTACAATGAGCAGTTCTTC. It yields the protein CASSARVSSYNEQFF.

This sequence joins TRBV6-6 and TRBJ2-1; 9 nucleotides match TRBD1. V shed 5 bases and J 4 bases; nucleotides not matched to a gene: 6. The CDR3 sequence is 15 residues long. Per germline, CDR1 MNHNY and CDR2 SVGAGI (reference sequence). The CDR3 nucleotides are TGTGCCAGCAGTAGTAGACAGGGGGGTTACAATGAGCAGTTCTTC. Translating it yields CASSSRQGGYNEQFF.

V and J are TRBV28 and TRBJ2-7; D gene ambiguous. CDR1 is MDHEN, CDR2 SYDVKM, per germline. The CDR3 has 12 amino acids. Trimming took 5 bases from V and 6 from J, leaving 11 bases between them. CDR3: CASSPGLREQYF. DNA of the CDR3: TGTGCCAGCAGTCCTGGGCTACGCGAGCAGTACTTC.